One and the same sample provided the 17 T cell receptor beta chains below, sequenced in a study of technical replicates of blood from four donors. Here immunoSEQ multiplex PCR was the method, and the copy in TCRdb shows in-frame clones only, minus some. This sample has approximately 92,000 clones, with approximately 96% found just once. Sequencing was performed on T cells isolated from PBMCs. Receptor source: a human donor in good health.

The rearrangement joins TRBV27 to TRBJ1-2, with D possibly matching TRBD1 (5 bases). CDR3 size: 15 residues. The germline gives CDR1 MNHEY, CDR2 SMNVEV (reference sequence). The V gene lost 1 base and the J gene lost 6 bases, with 15 bases spanning the gap. The CDR3: CASSLFRGVDHGYTF. CDR3 DNA: TGTGCCAGCAGTTTATTTCGGGGGGTTGATCATGGCTACACCTTC.

The chain combines TRBV21-1 with TRBJ2-1; the D call of TRBD1 is as the table states it, not checked on the DNA. TRBV21-1 is marked as a pseudogene. This CDR3 has 13 residues. This CDR3 is CARSQSPYNEQFF. The CDR3 coding sequence is TGTGCCAGAAGCCAGTCCCCCTACAATGAGCAGTTCTTC.

This chain connects TRBV7-3 to TRBJ2-2; 8 bases are a match to TRBD2. V lost 5 bases, J lost 2 bases, and 4 bases stayed unmatched. Germline V CDR1 and CDR2: SGHTA, FQGTGA. This CDR3 has 15 residues. The CDR3 DNA reads TGTGCCAGCAGCCTAGCGGGCGCAAACACCGGGGAGCTGTTTTTT. Its protein is CASSLAGANTGELFF.

Written as DNA, the CDR3 is TGTGCCATCAGTGAGGGGGCAAATGGGGCCAACGTCCTGACTTTC. It encodes CAISEGANGANVLTF. The chain is built from TRBV10-3 and TRBJ2-6, with a possible D match to TRBD1 (5 bases). Germline V gives CDR1 ENHRY, CDR2 SYGVKD. The CDR3 has 15 residues. Trimming shortened V by 2 bases and J by 3 bases, and 8 bases separated the two germline ends.

The genes are TRBV5-1 and TRBJ1-1, with 10 bases matching TRBD1. Germline V gene data show CDR1 as SGHRS and CDR2 as YFSETQ. Trimming at V came to 0 bases and at J to 7 bases, leaving 3 bases not matched to a gene. The CDR3 extends over 14 amino acids. In DNA form, the CDR3 reads TGCGCCAGCAGCTTGGGGACAGGGGGATTTGAAGCTTTCTTT. Amino acid sequence: CASSLGTGGFEAFF.

J is TRBJ1-3 and V is TRBV2; D is undetermined. The V gene's germline CDR1 is SNHLY and CDR2 FYNNEI. The CDR3 contains 13 residues. Trimming stripped 5 bases from V and 2 bases from J, with 7 bases between. The DNA for the CDR3 is TGTGCCAGCAGTCTTCCCCCTGGAAACACCATATATTTT. Translating it yields CASSLPPGNTIYF.

The chain links TRBV2 to TRBJ2-6; D ambiguous. Germline CDR1 and CDR2: SNHLY and FYNNEI. The CDR3 length is 15 residues. V lost 5 bases to trimming and J lost 1 base, with 9 bases between them. The CDR3 nucleotides are TGTGCCAGCAGTAGCGTCGAGTCTGGGGCCAACGTCCTGACTTTC. Translating gives CASSSVESGANVLTF. The whole variable domain, filled in from reference TRBV2 and TRBJ2-6, reads EPEVTQTPSHQVTQMGQEVILRCVPISNHLYFYWYRQILGQKVEFLVSFYNNEISEKSEIFDDQFSVERPDGSNFTLKIRSTKLEDSAMYFCASSSVESGANVLTFGAGSRLTVL.

The chain has TRBV28 and TRBJ1-2; no clear D gene. With 7 bases removed from V and 5 bases from J, the gap between germline ends came to 20 bases. The CDR3 has 15 amino acids. CDR1 is MDHEN and CDR2 is SYDVKM in the germline V gene. CDR3 DNA: TGTGCCAGCAACCCTGGGCAGGCCGACCGGTATGGCTACACCTTC. This sequence encodes CASNPGQADRYGYTF.

The chain has TRBV6-1 and TRBJ1-5, with 8 bases aligning to TRBD1. The CDR3 has 15 amino acids. V dropped 6 bases and J dropped 3; count of bases not matched to a gene: 7. Germline assignment: CDR1 MNHNS and CDR2 SASEGT. DNA for the CDR3: TGTGCCAGCAGAGCCGGGACAGGCCACAATCAGCCCCAGCATTTT. It specifies CASRAGTGHNQPQHF.

This chain connects TRBV11-2 to TRBJ1-1; D gene ambiguous. Trimming removed 1 base from V and 4 bases from J, with 4 bases in between. This CDR3 has 12 amino acids. Germline CDR1 SGHAT, CDR2 FQNNGV. The CDR3 loop reads CASSLGATEAFF. CDR3 nucleotides: TGTGCCAGCAGCTTAGGCGCCACTGAAGCTTTCTTT.

V and J are TRBV14 and TRBJ2-1; no clear D gene. CDR1 is SGHDN and CDR2 is FVKESK in the germline V gene. The CDR3 contains 12 residues. V shed 1 base and J shed 4 bases, with 2 bases lying between them. The CDR3 nucleotides read TGTGCCAGCAGCCAAGCGTACAATGAGCAGTTCTTC. Translation gives CASSQAYNEQFF.

This clone was seen a single time. CDR3 nucleotides: TGTGCCAGCAGTTTATCAAGTGGGAGGACCTCCTACGAGCAGTACTTC. Its translation is CASSLSSGRTSYEQYF. This rearrangement joins TRBV27 to TRBJ2-7; the D gene is possibly TRBD2 (6 bases). V gave up 0 bases and J gave up 0 bases, with 12 bases separating them. The CDR3 has 16 residues. Germline values: CDR1 MNHEY, CDR2 SMNVEV (reference sequence).

The gene calls are TRBV6-5 and TRBJ2-7; 10 bases align to TRBD2. V gave up 8 bases and J gave up 4 bases; unmatched junction bases: 8. The CDR3 runs to 14 residues. Germline CDR1 MNHEY, CDR2 SVGAGI. The CDR3 sequence: CASRGAGGKYEQYF. The CDR3 coding sequence is TGTGCCAGCCGGGGAGCGGGAGGGAAATACGAGCAGTACTTC.

The rearrangement uses TRBV5-1 and TRBJ2-5, with 9 nucleotides matching TRBD2. The germline V gene has CDR1 SGHRS and CDR2 YFSETQ. Unmatched junction bases numbered 7, after V lost 0 bases and J lost 4 bases. The CDR3 consists of 16 residues. The CDR3 is CASSLGSSGRLETQYF. The DNA for the CDR3 is TGCGCCAGCAGCTTGGGCAGTAGCGGGAGACTAGAGACCCAGTACTTC. Using reference TRBV5-1 and TRBJ2-5 for the parts outside the CDR3, the full variable domain is KAGVTQTPRYLIKTRGQQVTLSCSPISGHRSVSWYQQTPGQGLQFLFEYFSETQRNKGNFPGRFSGRQFSNSRSEMNVSTLELGDSALYLCASSLGSSGRLETQYFGPGTRLLVL.

The chain links TRBV28 to TRBJ2-1, with D perhaps matching TRBD2 (6 bases). CDR3 length: 15 amino acids. Trimming removed 5 bases at V and 2 bases at J, with 13 bases between. Germline V gene sequence: CDR1 MDHEN, CDR2 SYDVKM. CDR3 protein: CASSPGTLAYNEQFF. The CDR3 bases are TGTGCCAGCAGTCCCGGGACTTTAGCCTACAATGAGCAGTTCTTC.

The V and J genes are TRBV13 and TRBJ1-3, with D uncertain. Trimming cost V 5 bases and J 1 base, with 12 bases left between them. The germline CDR1 and CDR2 sequences are PRHDT and FYEKMQ (reference sequence). The CDR3 extends over 15 amino acids. In nucleotides, the CDR3 is TGTGCCAGCAGCCTGCGGAGAGGATCTGGAAACACCATATATTTT. Translated, it gives CASSLRRGSGNTIYF.

The V call is TRBV28, the J call TRBJ1-1; D gene uncertain. Germline values: CDR1 MDHEN, CDR2 SYDVKM. V was clipped by 5 bases and J by 0 bases, with 16 bases between them. This CDR3 has 16 residues. The CDR3 DNA is TGTGCCAGCAGTAAACGAGCGTGGGTCTTGAACACTGAAGCTTTCTTT. Its protein product is CASSKRAWVLNTEAFF.